This T cell receptor beta chain is drawn from a study of cytomegalovirus exposure and HLA in healthy donors. The primer mix had 60 Vbeta and 13 Jbeta primers. The assay was immunoSEQ multiplex PCR, and TCRdb's table has in-frame clones only and misses some. The sample carries 100,000 or so clones, 77% recorded once. Findings and limits, study-wide: No immune exposure information besides CMV serostatus was available. Whilst most TCR sequences proved rare, a subset of public TCRs occurred across many donors. The authors confirmed in vitro that three CMV-associated chains were specific for CMV antigens.

As concerns this clone: The antigen is unknown.

CDR1 SGHVS and CDR2 FNYEAQ come from the germline V gene. Germline trimming cut 3 bases from V and 0 bases from J; bases unmatched to any gene: 3. The CDR3 is made up of 15 amino acids. The rearrangement links TRBV7-6 to TRBJ2-7, with 9 bases that match TRBD2. The origin of this receptor is a man aged 40-49 years in good health and CMV-seropositive. The sequencing input was PBMCs. The CDR3: CASSLSSGDSYEQYF. CDR3 DNA: TGTGCCAGCAGCTTGTCTAGCGGGGACTCCTACGAGCAGTACTTC.